In its sample, the clone carrying this T cell receptor (beta chain) was seen once. The input for sorted-subset replicate PCRs was about 0.2 ug DNA, tens of thousands of T cell genomes. The method was immunoSEQ multiplex PCR; TCRdb's version includes in-frame clones alone and lacks a portion of them. Among roughly 1,500,000 clones listed, 97% to 99% were seen once. This sample is drawn from a study of shared clonotypes between healthy human individuals. Looked up from germline, CDR1 is SGDLS and CDR2 is YYNGEE. The CDR3 spans 14 residues. The V segment lost 1 base and the J segment 6 bases; nucleotides outside the gene matches: 3. Adult Caucasians living in Nashville, Tennessee made up all of the donors. Division of CD4+ cells produced a CD45RA+ naive subset and a CD45RA-negative memory subset.

The sequence came from a man aged 25 to 40 in good health. The sequenced sample was naive CD4+ T cells sorted from blood. Stated subset: CD45RA+ positively selected. V gene TRBV9 combines with J gene TRBJ2-4; 8 bases align to TRBD1. The CDR3 is CASSVKQGGNIQYF. In DNA, the CDR3 is TGTGCCAGCAGCGTAAAACAGGGGGGAAACATTCAGTACTTC.